These 3 T cell receptor beta chains originate from one sample sequenced in a study of long-term antiretroviral therapy in people with HIV. Version v3.0 of the immunoSEQ assay was performed at survey level. Assay: immunoSEQ multiplex PCR; the TCRdb copy retains only in-frame clones and omits some. The sample gives about 48,000 clones, about 86% of which show up once; approximately 3% is in the top ten. The starting material was unsorted PBMCs, obtained 0.8 years after starting antiretroviral therapy. These receptors were collected from a woman in her late teens or twenties with HIV.

The chain combines TRBV4-3 with TRBJ2-2; D is perhaps TRBD1 (5 bases). V lost 1 base to trimming and J lost 4 bases, with 13 bases between them. Germline assignment: CDR1 LGHNA and CDR2 YSLEER. There are 16 residues in the CDR3. The chain's CDR3 is CASSQGGSAVTGELFF. CDR3 nucleotide sequence: TGCGCCAGCAGCCAAGGGGGCTCGGCCGTCACCGGGGAGCTGTTTTTT.

This sequence joins TRBV4-3 and TRBJ2-2, with 9 bases fitting TRBD1. This CDR3 is built from 15 residues. Losses at the gene ends were 1 base for V and 5 bases for J; bases not matched to a gene: 2. Germline values: CDR1 LGHNA, CDR2 YSLEER. Here the CDR3 DNA reads TGCGCCAGCAGCCAAGCGGGACAGGGAACCGGGGAGCTGTTTTTT. As protein: CASSQAGQGTGELFF.

Written as DNA, the CDR3 is TGTGCCAGCAGCTTAGTAAGAGAGACCCAGTACTTC. Its protein is CASSLVRETQYF. The chain employs TRBV7-2 and TRBJ2-5; D gene uncertain. The CDR3 contains 12 residues. The V gene lost 1 base and the J gene lost 4 bases, with 4 bases spanning the gap. Germline CDR1 and CDR2: SGHTA and FQGNSA.